Shown below are 21 T cell receptor beta chains from a single sample sequenced in a study of metastatic and nonmetastatic thyroid tumors. TCRdb re-called clones via MiXCR from the PCR reads. The sample yields approximately 35,000 clones, 35% to 45% seen once. Thyroid surgery was preceded by no treatment in any patient. Sample: tumor tissue. Source of these receptors: a female donor with papillary thyroid cancer or a benign thyroid nodule (not recorded which). Some clones in this sample may be carry-over from other donors' samples.

This chain uses TRBV11-3 with TRBJ2-7; 11 positions agree with TRBD2. V dropped 2 bases and J dropped 6; count of bases not matched to a gene: 0. Germline V gene lookup returns CDR1 SGHNT and CDR2 YENEEA. This CDR3 is 13 amino acids long. The CDR3 DNA follows: TGTGCCAGCAGCTTAACTAGCGGGAGCGAGCAGTACTTC. Its protein product is CASSLTSGSEQYF.

This clone occurred a few times. This chain connects TRBV14 to TRBJ1-2, with D perhaps matching TRBD1 (5 bases). Trimming stripped 0 bases from V and 4 bases from J, with 9 bases between. There are 14 residues in the CDR3. Germline CDR1 and CDR2: SGHDN and FVKESK. This CDR3 is CASSQEQGFYGYTF. In nucleotides, the CDR3 is TGTGCCAGCAGCCAAGAGCAGGGCTTCTATGGCTACACCTTC.

The chain combines TRBV6-6 with TRBJ2-1; D possibly corresponds to TRBD2 (5 bases). This CDR3 contains 14 residues. V was cut by 0 bases and J by 3 bases, with 6 bases left in between. Germline V gives CDR1 MNHNY, CDR2 SVGAGI (reference sequence). The CDR3, as DNA: TGTGCCAGCAGTTACTCGAGGGTCTACAATGAGCAGTTCTTC. Translating gives CASSYSRVYNEQFF.

The chain links TRBV5-4 to TRBJ2-3; 9 positions match TRBD2. CDR1 and CDR2 (germline): SGHNT, YYREEE (reference sequence). The CDR3 loop spans 17 amino acids. Germline trimming cut 4 bases from V and 2 bases from J; bases unmatched to any gene: 11. The CDR3 is CASSGTSGRTFTDTQYF. In nucleotides, the CDR3 is TGTGCCAGCAGCGGGACAAGCGGGAGGACCTTCACAGATACGCAGTATTTT.

This clone appeared a few times. The V gene is TRBV6-1, the J gene TRBJ1-5; 7 nucleotides align to TRBD1. Germline CDR1 is MNHNS and CDR2 is SASEGT. V gave up 8 bases and J gave up 9 bases; unmatched junction bases: 7. CDR3 length: 12 amino acids. The CDR3 here is CASEGAHWPQHF. The CDR3 DNA follows: TGTGCCAGCGAGGGGGCCCATTGGCCCCAGCATTTT.

The V call is TRBV20-1, the J call TRBJ1-2, with TRBD1 matching over 8 bases. The length of the CDR3 is 13 residues. After removal of 3 bases from V and 3 bases from J, the junction contained 3 bases not matched to a gene. CDR1 DFQATT and CDR2 SNEGSKA come from the germline V gene (reference sequence). CDR3 coding DNA: TGCAGTGCTAGGGACAGGGATCACTATGGCTACACCTTC. This translates into CSARDRDHYGYTF.

The CDR3 protein is CASSSGWDRDVEQYF. The CDR3 nucleotides read TGTGCCAGCAGCTCAGGATGGGACAGGGATGTCGAGCAGTACTTC. This chain links TRBV5-6 with TRBJ2-7, with 9 nucleotides matching TRBD1. V lost 3 bases to trimming and J lost 6 bases; unmatched junction nucleotides: 10. CDR3 length equals 15 residues. Germline-derived CDR1 and CDR2 are SGHDT and YYEEEE.

A few counts support this clone. Written as DNA, the CDR3 is TGTGCCAGCAGTGTCGGGAAGGAAGCTTTCTTT. Translated: CASSVGKEAFF. The rearrangement links TRBV6-1 to TRBJ1-1; D is unclear. Deletions cut 4 bases from V and 8 bases from J, with 8 bases between. CDR1 is MNHNS and CDR2 is SASEGT in the germline V gene. The CDR3 has 11 residues.

This clone has at least ten counts. V usage is TRBV6-2 or TRBV6-3 and J usage is TRBJ1-1; D remains ambiguous. The CDR3 has 12 amino acids. The ends were cut back, 2 bases at V and 1 base at J, with 2 bases in the middle. The germline gives CDR1 MNHEY, CDR2 SVGEGT. CDR3 sequence (DNA): TGTGCCAGCAGTTACCCGAACACTGAAGCTTTCTTT. It translates to CASSYPNTEAFF.

The gene calls are TRBV27 and TRBJ1-5; possible D gene TRBD1, 6 bases. This CDR3 has 14 residues. V lost 2 bases, J lost 6 bases, and 11 bases lay in between. Looked up from germline, CDR1 is MNHEY and CDR2 is SMNVEV (reference sequence). The CDR3 DNA follows: TGTGCCAGCAGTTTAATAGCAGGGGTTCAGCCCCAGCATTTT. It is translated as CASSLIAGVQPQHF.

This clone has more than one count but fewer than ten. The gene calls are TRBV10-3 and TRBJ2-2; D not resolved. The CDR3 length is 14 residues. Deletions cut 3 bases from V and 2 bases from J, with 7 bases between. Germline CDR1 and CDR2: ENHRY and SYGVKD. The CDR3 sequence is CAISENGNTGELFF. CDR3 coding DNA: TGTGCCATCAGTGAAAACGGAAACACCGGGGAGCTGTTTTTT.

The J gene is TRBJ2-7, the V gene TRBV20-1; 14 positions match TRBD2. The CDR3 consists of 13 residues. From germline, CDR1 is DFQATT and CDR2 SNEGSKA (reference sequence). Trimming at V came to 4 bases and at J to 6 bases, leaving 2 bases not matched to a gene. The CDR3 bases are TGCAGTGCTACGGGACTAGCGGGAGTCGAGCAGTACTTC. Translation gives CSATGLAGVEQYF.

The CDR3: CASSSPPGTGVTGELFF. The CDR3, as DNA: TGTGCCAGCAGCTCCCCTCCCGGGACAGGGGTGACCGGGGAGCTGTTTTTT. The rearrangement uses TRBV11-1 and TRBJ2-2, with TRBD1 matching over 10 bases. CDR3 length equals 17 residues. V gave up 4 bases and J gave up 5 bases; unmatched junction bases: 10. Germline CDR1 and CDR2: SGHAT and FQDESV (reference sequence). Full variable domain (missing parts from reference TRBV11-1 and TRBJ2-2): EAEVAQSPRYKITEKSQAVAFWCDPISGHATLYWYRQILGQGPELLVQFQDESVVDDSQLPKDRFSAERLKGVDSTLKIQPAELGDSAMYLCASSSPPGTGVTGELFFGEGSRLTVL.

This clone was counted only a few times. This chain joins TRBV6-1 and TRBJ1-2; 8 positions match TRBD1. CDR1 is MNHNS, CDR2 SASEGT, per germline. This CDR3 region has 17 residues. V shed 2 bases and J 12 bases; nucleotides not matched to a gene: 20. DNA of the CDR3: TGTGCCAGCAGTGAATACGGGACAGGAGACCTTATGAGGCTAGACACCTTC. It codes for CASSEYGTGDLMRLDTF.

In its sample, this clone was seen a few times. This chain links TRBV10-3 with TRBJ2-1, with D perhaps TRBD1 (7 bases). The germline gives CDR1 ENHRY, CDR2 SYGVKD. The CDR3 totals 17 residues. The V end was cut by 0 bases, the J end by 2 bases, with 14 bases between. The CDR3 loop is CAISESTQGGTYNEQFF. The CDR3 bases are TGTGCCATCAGTGAGTCGACTCAGGGGGGAACCTACAATGAGCAGTTCTTC.

The gene calls are TRBV6-2 or TRBV6-3 and TRBJ2-7, with 7 positions matching TRBD2. The V and J ends lost 0 bases and 7 bases, in that order; junction bases with no gene match: 15. Germline lookup yields CDR1 MNHEY and CDR2 SVGEGT. The CDR3 is 17 amino acids. The CDR3 sequence: CASSYSRGPSGVREQYF. Written as DNA, the CDR3 is TGTGCCAGCAGTTACTCGAGAGGGCCTAGCGGCGTCCGGGAGCAGTACTTC.

The rearrangement joins TRBV11-2 to TRBJ1-1, with D hard to call. The CDR3 is 11 residues long. The V gene's germline CDR1 is SGHAT and CDR2 FQNNGV. With 6 bases removed from V and 5 bases from J, the gap between germline ends came to 7 bases. CDR3 in amino acids: CASSSFTEAFF. The CDR3 nucleotides read TGTGCCAGCAGTAGTTTTACTGAAGCTTTCTTT.

This clone appeared a few times. The genes are TRBV20-1 and TRBJ1-5; tentatively, D is TRBD1 (5 bases). CDR3 size: 16 residues. Trimming left V 6 bases short and J 1 base short, with 19 bases between. Germline CDR1 and CDR2: DFQATT and SNEGSKA (reference sequence). Written as DNA, the CDR3 is TGCAGTGCCACCATCCCGGGGCTGTCGAGCAATCAGCCCCAGCATTTT. It codes for CSATIPGLSSNQPQHF.

The chain links TRBV28 to TRBJ2-3; weak D call: TRBD2 (5 bases). The CDR3 totals 11 residues. The V gene lost 10 bases and the J gene lost 4 bases, with 9 bases spanning the gap. Germline lookup yields CDR1 MDHEN and CDR2 SYDVKM. As DNA, the CDR3 is TGTGCCACTTCGAGGGCAGATACGCAGTATTTT. Its protein is CATSRADTQYF.

CDR3 in DNA: TGCAGTGCTAGAGACGGGACAGGAATGATAAGCAATCAGCCCCAGCATTTT. Amino acids: CSARDGTGMISNQPQHF. The chain has TRBV20-1 and TRBJ1-5; 8 bases align to TRBD1. The germline V gene has CDR1 DFQATT and CDR2 SNEGSKA (reference sequence). V was clipped by 0 bases and J by 1 base; unmatched bases: 8. The CDR3 covers 17 residues.

This rearrangement joins TRBV5-4 to TRBJ1-5; D ambiguous. The CDR3 is made up of 13 amino acids. In germline, CDR1 is SGHNT, CDR2 YYREEE (reference sequence). The V end was cut by 5 bases, the J end by 2 bases, with 8 bases between. CDR3 in DNA: TGTGCCAGCAGTTTTGACCGCAATCAGCCCCAGCATTTT. This gives the protein CASSFDRNQPQHF.